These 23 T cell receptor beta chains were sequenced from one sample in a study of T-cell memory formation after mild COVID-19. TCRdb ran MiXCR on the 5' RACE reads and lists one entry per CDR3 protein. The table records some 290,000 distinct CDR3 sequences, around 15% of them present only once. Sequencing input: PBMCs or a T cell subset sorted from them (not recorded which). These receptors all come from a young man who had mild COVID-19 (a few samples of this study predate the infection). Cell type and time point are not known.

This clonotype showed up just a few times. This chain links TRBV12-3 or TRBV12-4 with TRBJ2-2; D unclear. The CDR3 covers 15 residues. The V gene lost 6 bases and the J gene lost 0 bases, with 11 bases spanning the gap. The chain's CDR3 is CASRLGRSNTGELFF. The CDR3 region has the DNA TGTGCCAGCAGACTGGGCAGGTCGAACACCGGGGAGCTGTTTTTT.

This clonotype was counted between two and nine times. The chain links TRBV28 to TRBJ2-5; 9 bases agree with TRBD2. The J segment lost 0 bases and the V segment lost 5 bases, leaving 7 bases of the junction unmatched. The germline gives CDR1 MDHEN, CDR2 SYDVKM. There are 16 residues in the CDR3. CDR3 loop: CASSQGPSGDQETQYF. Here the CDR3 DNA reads TGTGCCAGCAGTCAAGGGCCTAGCGGGGACCAAGAGACCCAGTACTTC.

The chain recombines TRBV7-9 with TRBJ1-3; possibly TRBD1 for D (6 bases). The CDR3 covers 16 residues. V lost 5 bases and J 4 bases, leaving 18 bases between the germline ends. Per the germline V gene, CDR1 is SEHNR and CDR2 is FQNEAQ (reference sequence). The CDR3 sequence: CASSPRPDRKGNTIYF. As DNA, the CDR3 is TGTGCCAGCAGCCCCCGCCCGGACAGAAAAGGAAACACCATATATTTT.

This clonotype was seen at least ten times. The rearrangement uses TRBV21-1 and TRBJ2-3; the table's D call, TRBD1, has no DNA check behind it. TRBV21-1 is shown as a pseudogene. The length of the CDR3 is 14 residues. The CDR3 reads CASSIYPWGCTQYF. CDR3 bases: TGTGCCAGCAGCATATACCCTTGGGGGTGTACGCAGTATTTT.

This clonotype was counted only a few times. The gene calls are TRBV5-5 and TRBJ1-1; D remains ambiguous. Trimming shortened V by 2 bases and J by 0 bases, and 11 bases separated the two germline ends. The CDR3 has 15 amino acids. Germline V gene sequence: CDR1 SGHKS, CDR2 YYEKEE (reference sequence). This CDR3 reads CASSLSVGMNTEAFF. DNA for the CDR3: TGTGCCAGCAGCTTAAGCGTGGGGATGAACACTGAAGCTTTCTTT.

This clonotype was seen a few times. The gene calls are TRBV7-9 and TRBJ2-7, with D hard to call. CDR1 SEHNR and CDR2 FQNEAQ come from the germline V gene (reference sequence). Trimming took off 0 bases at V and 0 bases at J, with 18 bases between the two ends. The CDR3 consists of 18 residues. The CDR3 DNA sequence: TGTGCCAGCAGCTTAGCGGTGTCCGCCGGAAGGAGCTCCTACGAGCAGTACTTC. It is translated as CASSLAVSAGRSSYEQYF.

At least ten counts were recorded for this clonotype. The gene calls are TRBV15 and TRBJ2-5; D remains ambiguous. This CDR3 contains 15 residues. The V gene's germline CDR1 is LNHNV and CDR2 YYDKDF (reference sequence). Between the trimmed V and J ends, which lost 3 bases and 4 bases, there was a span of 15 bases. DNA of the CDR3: TGTGCCACCAGCAGGGGTTTGAGTACCGGAGAGACCCAGTACTTC. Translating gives CATSRGLSTGETQYF.

The CDR3 loop reads CASSPAVGSGEQFF. The CDR3 nucleotides are TGCGCCAGCAGCCCTGCTGTGGGATCCGGTGAGCAGTTCTTC. The V gene is TRBV4-3, the J gene TRBJ2-1; D remains unclear. V was pared by 4 bases and J by 9 bases, with 16 bases between. CDR3 length: 14 amino acids. The germline gives CDR1 LGHNA, CDR2 YSLEER.

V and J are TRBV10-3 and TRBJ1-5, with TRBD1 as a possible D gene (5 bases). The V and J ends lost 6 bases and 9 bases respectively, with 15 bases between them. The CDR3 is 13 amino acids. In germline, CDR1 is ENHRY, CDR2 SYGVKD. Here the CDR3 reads CAIRKGPVGPQHF. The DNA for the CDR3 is TGTGCCATCAGGAAGGGGCCCGTTGGGCCCCAGCATTTT.

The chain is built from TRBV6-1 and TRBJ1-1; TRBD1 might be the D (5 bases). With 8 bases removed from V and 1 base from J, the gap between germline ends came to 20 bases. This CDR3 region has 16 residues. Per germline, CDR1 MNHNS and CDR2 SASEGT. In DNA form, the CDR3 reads TGTGCCAGCGGGGCCCCAGTTGGGCGGGGGAACACTGAAGCTTTCTTT. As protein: CASGAPVGRGNTEAFF.

The CDR3 DNA reads as TGTGCCAGCAGCTTATCGAGCGGGGGGGCGAATGAGCAGTTCTTC. As protein: CASSLSSGGANEQFF. This chain uses TRBV7-9 with TRBJ2-1; 10 bases are shared with TRBD2. The CDR3 consists of 15 residues. J gave up 7 bases and V 2 bases, and 5 bases lay outside the gene matches. Looked up from germline, CDR1 is SEHNR and CDR2 is FQNEAQ (reference sequence).

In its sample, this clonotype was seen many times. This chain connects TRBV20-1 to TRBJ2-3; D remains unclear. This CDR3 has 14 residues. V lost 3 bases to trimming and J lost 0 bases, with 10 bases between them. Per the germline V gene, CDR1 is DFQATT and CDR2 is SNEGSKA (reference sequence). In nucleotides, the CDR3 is TGCAGTGCTAGCGACGATCCTAGCACAGATACGCAGTATTTT. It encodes CSASDDPSTDTQYF.

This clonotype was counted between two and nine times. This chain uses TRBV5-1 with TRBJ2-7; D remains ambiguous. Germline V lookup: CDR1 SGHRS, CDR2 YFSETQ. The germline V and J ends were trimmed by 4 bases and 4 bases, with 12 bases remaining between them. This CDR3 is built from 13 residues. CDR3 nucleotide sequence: TGCGCCAGCAGCCCAGAACCAGGATACGAGCAGTACTTC. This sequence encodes CASSPEPGYEQYF. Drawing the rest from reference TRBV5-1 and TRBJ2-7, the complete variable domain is KAGVTQTPRYLIKTRGQQVTLSCSPISGHRSVSWYQQTPGQGLQFLFEYFSETQRNKGNFPGRFSGRQFSNSRSEMNVSTLELGDSALYLCASSPEPGYEQYFGPGTRLTVT.

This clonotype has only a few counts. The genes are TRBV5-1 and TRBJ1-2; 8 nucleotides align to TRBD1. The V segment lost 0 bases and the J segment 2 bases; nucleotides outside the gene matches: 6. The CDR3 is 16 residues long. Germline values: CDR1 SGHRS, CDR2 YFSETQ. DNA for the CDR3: TGCGCCAGCAGCTTGGAAACAGGGGGTATCAACTATGGCTACACCTTC. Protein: CASSLETGGINYGYTF.

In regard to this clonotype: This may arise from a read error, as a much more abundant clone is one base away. Here the CDR3 reads CASSFQGATGEMFF. DNA for the CDR3: TGTGCCAGCAGTTTTCAGGGAGCCACCGGGGAGATGTTTTTT. The chain is built from TRBV12-3 or TRBV12-4 and TRBJ2-2; either TRBD1 or TRBD2 may fit D (5 bases each). The CDR3 spans 14 residues.

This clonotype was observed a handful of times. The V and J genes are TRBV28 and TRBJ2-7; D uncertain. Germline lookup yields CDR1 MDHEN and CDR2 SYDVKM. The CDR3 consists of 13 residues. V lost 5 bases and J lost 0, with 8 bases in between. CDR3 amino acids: CASSPQSSYEQYV. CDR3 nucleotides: TGTGCCAGCAGTCCACAGAGCTCCTACGAGCAGTACGTC.

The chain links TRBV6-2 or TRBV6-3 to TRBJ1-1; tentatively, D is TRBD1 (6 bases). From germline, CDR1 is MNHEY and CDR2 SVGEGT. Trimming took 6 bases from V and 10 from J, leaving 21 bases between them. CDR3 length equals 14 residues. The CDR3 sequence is CASRNSGTTVTAFF. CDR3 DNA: TGTGCCAGCAGGAACTCCGGGACAACGGTAACAGCTTTCTTT.

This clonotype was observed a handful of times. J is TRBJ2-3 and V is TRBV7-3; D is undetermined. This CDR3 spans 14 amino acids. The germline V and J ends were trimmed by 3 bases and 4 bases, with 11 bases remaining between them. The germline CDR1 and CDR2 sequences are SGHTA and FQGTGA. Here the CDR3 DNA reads TGTGCCAGCAGCTTCGCCCCGGGCGCAGATACGCAGTATTTT. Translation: CASSFAPGADTQYF.

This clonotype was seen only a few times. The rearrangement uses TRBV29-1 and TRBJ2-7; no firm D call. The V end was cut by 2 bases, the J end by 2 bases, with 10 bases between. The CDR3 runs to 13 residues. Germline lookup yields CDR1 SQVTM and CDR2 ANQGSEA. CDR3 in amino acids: CSVELGVPYEQYF. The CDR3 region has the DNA TGCAGCGTTGAACTTGGGGTTCCCTACGAGCAGTACTTC.

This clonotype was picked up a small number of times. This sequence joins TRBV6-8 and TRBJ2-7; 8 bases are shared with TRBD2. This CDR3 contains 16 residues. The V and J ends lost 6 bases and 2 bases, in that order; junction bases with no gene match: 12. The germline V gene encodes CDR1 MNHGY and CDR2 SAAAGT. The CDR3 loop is CASSTRRGGHTYEQYV. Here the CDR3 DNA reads TGTGCCAGCAGCACCCGGCGCGGGGGGCATACCTACGAGCAGTACGTC.

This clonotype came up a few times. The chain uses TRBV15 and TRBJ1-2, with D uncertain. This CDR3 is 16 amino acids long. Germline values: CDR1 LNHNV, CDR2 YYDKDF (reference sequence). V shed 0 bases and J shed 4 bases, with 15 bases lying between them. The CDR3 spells CATSREWEEAAYGYTF. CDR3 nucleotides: TGTGCCACCAGCAGAGAGTGGGAGGAGGCTGCCTATGGCTACACCTTC. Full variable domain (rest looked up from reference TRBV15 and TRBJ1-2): DAMVIQNPRYQVTQFGKPVTLSCSQTLNHNVMYWYQQKSSQAPKLLFHYYDKDFNNEADTPDNFQSRRPNTSFCFLDIRSPGLGDTAMYLCATSREWEEAAYGYTFGSGTRLTVV.

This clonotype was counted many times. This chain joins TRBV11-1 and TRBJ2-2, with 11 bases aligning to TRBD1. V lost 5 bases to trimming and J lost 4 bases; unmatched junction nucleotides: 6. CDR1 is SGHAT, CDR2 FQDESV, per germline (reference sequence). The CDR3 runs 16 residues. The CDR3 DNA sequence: TGTGCCAGCAGCCCTGGACAGGGGGCTAGCACCGGGGAGCTGTTTTTT. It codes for CASSPGQGASTGELFF. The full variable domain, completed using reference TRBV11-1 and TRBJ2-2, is EAEVAQSPRYKITEKSQAVAFWCDPISGHATLYWYRQILGQGPELLVQFQDESVVDDSQLPKDRFSAERLKGVDSTLKIQPAELGDSAMYLCASSPGQGASTGELFFGEGSRLTVL.

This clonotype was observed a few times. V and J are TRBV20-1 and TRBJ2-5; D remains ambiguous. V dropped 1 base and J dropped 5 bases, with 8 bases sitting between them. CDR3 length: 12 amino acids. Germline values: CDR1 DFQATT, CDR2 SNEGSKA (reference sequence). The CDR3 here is CSARGGSETQYF. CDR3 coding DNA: TGCAGTGCTAGAGGTGGTTCGGAGACCCAGTACTTC.